These 32 T cell receptor beta chains came from one sample sequenced in a study of blood T cell repertoires in COVID-19. Data came from immunoSEQ multiplex PCR; TCRdb stores just in-frame clones and leaves some out. The table includes some 220,000 clones, roughly 80% detected once. The sample was peripheral blood. These receptors all stem from an older woman with acute or convalescent COVID-19.

This chain links TRBV5-6 with TRBJ1-6, with 9 bases lining up with TRBD1. Trimming took 1 base from V and 14 from J; bases not matched to a gene: 10. This CDR3 comprises 15 residues. CDR1 and CDR2 (germline): SGHDT, YYEEEE. The CDR3 here is CASSLLGQGRVALHF. CDR3 in DNA: TGTGCCAGCAGCTTGCTGGGACAGGGACGAGTGGCCCTCCACTTT.

V gene TRBV11-2 combines with J gene TRBJ2-1; 8 bases fit TRBD1. CDR1 and CDR2 (germline): SGHAT, FQNNGV. The junction had 6 bases not matched to a gene; V was cut back by 1 base and J by 4 bases. CDR3 size: 16 residues. The CDR3: CASSLATRGPYNEQFF. CDR3 sequence (DNA): TGTGCCAGCAGCTTAGCGACCAGGGGGCCTTACAATGAGCAGTTCTTC.

The rearrangement uses TRBV6-5 and TRBJ1-1; no definite D call. There are 15 residues in the CDR3. V shed 5 bases and J shed 7 bases, with 20 bases lying between them. The V gene's germline CDR1 is MNHEY and CDR2 SVGAGI. In DNA, the CDR3 is TGTGCCAGCAGTAGTAGTACGTCCGGAGGGCGTGAAGCTTTCTTT. Encoded protein: CASSSSTSGGREAFF.

The chain uses TRBV21-1 and TRBJ2-1; TRBD2, the D gene given by the table, was not confirmed from the DNA. TRBV21-1 is a pseudogene locus. This CDR3 is built from 17 residues. Here the CDR3 reads CASSNCLGGGERNEQFF. The CDR3 DNA sequence: TGTGCCAGCAGCAATTGTTTAGGTGGGGGGGAAAGGAATGAGCAGTTCTTC.

The chain carries TRBV30 and TRBJ1-1; D is unresolved. The CDR3 length is 13 residues. The germline V gene encodes CDR1 GTSNPN and CDR2 SVGIG (reference sequence). Trimming left V 4 bases short and J 3 bases short, with 12 bases between. The CDR3 DNA is TGTGCCTGGAATTTGATCCCAGACACTGAAGCTTTCTTT. Translating it yields CAWNLIPDTEAFF.

The sample holds one count of this clone. The chain combines TRBV19 with TRBJ2-1; 8 positions match TRBD2. With V trimmed by 3 bases and J by 7 bases, 11 bases remained unmatched. Germline CDR1 LNHDA, CDR2 SQIVND (reference sequence). The CDR3 contains 16 residues. The CDR3 region has the DNA TGTGCCAGTAGTATTTTCCCGGGGGGGGTCGGGAATGAGCAGTTCTTC. This translates into CASSIFPGGVGNEQFF.

The CDR3 DNA is TGTGCCAGCTCACTAGGACAGGGATCCTACGAGCAGTACTTC. This translates into CASSLGQGSYEQYF. This sequence joins TRBV18 and TRBJ2-7, with TRBD1 matching over 8 bases. This CDR3 has 14 amino acids. The V segment lost 4 bases and the J segment 1 base; nucleotides outside the gene matches: 3. Germline CDR1 KGHSH, CDR2 LQKENI. Supplemented by reference TRBV18 and TRBJ2-7, the full variable domain reads NAGVMQNPRHLVRRRGQEARLRCSPMKGHSHVYWYRQLPEEGLKFMVYLQKENIIDESGMPKERFSAEFPKEGPSILRIQQVVRGDSAAYFCASSLGQGSYEQYFGPGTRLTVT.

The gene calls are TRBV28 and TRBJ2-7; the D is unclear. The CDR3 contains 14 residues. Trimming shortened V by 4 bases and J by 4 bases, and 14 bases separated the two germline ends. Germline V gene data show CDR1 as MDHEN and CDR2 as SYDVKM. The CDR3 nucleotides are TGTGCCAGCAGTTCCCCTTCAGGTTTTTACGAGCAGTACTTC. This sequence encodes CASSSPSGFYEQYF. The full variable domain, with the rest looked up from reference TRBV28 and TRBJ2-7, is DVKVTQSSRYLVKRTGEKVFLECVQDMDHENMFWYRQDPGLGLRLIYFSYDVKMKEKGDIPEGYSVSREKKERFSLILESASTNQTSMYLCASSSPSGFYEQYFGPGTRLTVT.

The chain carries TRBV11-2 and TRBJ1-1; D not resolved. This CDR3 region has 14 residues. The ends were cut back, 0 bases at V and 2 bases at J, with 7 bases in the middle. From germline, CDR1 is SGHAT and CDR2 FQNNGV. The CDR3 DNA reads as TGTGCCAGCAGCTTAGAAACTTCTAACACTGAAGCTTTCTTT. It specifies CASSLETSNTEAFF.

The V gene is TRBV7-8, the J gene TRBJ2-5; 14 bases map to TRBD2. Losses at the gene ends were 6 bases for V and 2 bases for J; bases not matched to a gene: 5. Looked up from germline, CDR1 is SGHVS and CDR2 is FQNEAQ. The CDR3 sequence is 16 residues long. This CDR3 is CASRRTSGGLQETQYF. The CDR3 DNA reads as TGTGCCAGCAGGAGGACTAGCGGGGGGTTACAAGAGACCCAGTACTTC.

The chain couples TRBV7-2 to TRBJ1-1, with D perhaps matching TRBD1 (5 bases). CDR3 length: 13 amino acids. Germline lookup yields CDR1 SGHTA and CDR2 FQGNSA. V lost 5 bases to trimming and J lost 4 bases, with 11 bases between them. For the CDR3, the DNA is TGTGCCAGCAGCACCGACAGTAGCACTGAAGCTTTCTTT. Translated: CASSTDSSTEAFF.

The table lists this clone with a few counts. The rearrangement links TRBV19 to TRBJ2-3; TRBD2 aligns across 15 bases. CDR1 and CDR2 (germline): LNHDA, SQIVND (reference sequence). This CDR3 spans 18 amino acids. Germline trimming cut 4 bases from V and 0 bases from J; bases unmatched to any gene: 5. CDR3 nucleotides: TGTGCCAGTAGTAGGGGGACTAGCGGGGGGCCCAGCACAGATACGCAGTATTTT. This translates into CASSRGTSGGPSTDTQYF.

J is TRBJ2-1 and V is TRBV7-2, with D uncertain. The V and J ends lost 2 bases and 7 bases respectively, with 9 bases between them. Germline loops: CDR1 SGHTA, CDR2 FQGNSA. This CDR3 region has 13 residues. CDR3 bases: TGTGCCAGCAGCTTAAGGCAGCGAAATGAGCAGTTCTTC. This translates into CASSLRQRNEQFF.

This sequence joins TRBV7-2 and TRBJ2-3; D call uncertain. The length of the CDR3 is 14 residues. V lost 2 bases to trimming and J lost 2 bases, with 8 bases between them. CDR1 and CDR2 from the germline V gene are SGHTA and FQGNSA. The CDR3 is CASSLLGSTDTQYF. The CDR3 DNA reads TGTGCCAGCAGCTTACTAGGTTCCACAGATACGCAGTATTTT. Full variable domain (rest looked up from reference TRBV7-2 and TRBJ2-3): GAGVSQSPSNKVTEKGKDVELRCDPISGHTALYWYRQSLGQGLEFLIYFQGNSAPDKSGLPSDRFSAERTGGSVSTLTIQRTQQEDSAVYLCASSLLGSTDTQYFGPGTRLTVL.

The CDR3 sequence is CASSEGGGASYGYTF. In nucleotides, the CDR3 is TGTGCCAGCAGTGAAGGAGGGGGCGCGAGCTATGGCTACACCTTC. V usage is TRBV6-1 and J usage is TRBJ1-2, with 7 bases that match TRBD1. Germline CDR1 is MNHNS and CDR2 is SASEGT. With V trimmed by 1 base and J by 4 bases, 6 bases remained unmatched. The CDR3 is 15 residues long.

The rearrangement uses TRBV11-2 and TRBJ1-2, with no clear D. The CDR3 is made up of 15 amino acids. V lost 3 bases, J lost 6 bases, and 17 bases lay in between. CDR1 and CDR2 (germline): SGHAT, FQNNGV. This chain's CDR3 is CASSFRSVPRDGYTF. As DNA, the CDR3 is TGTGCCAGCAGCTTTAGGAGCGTCCCTCGAGATGGCTACACCTTC.

The chain couples TRBV28 to TRBJ2-7, with 10 nucleotides matching TRBD1. V lost 8 bases to trimming and J lost 4 bases; unmatched junction nucleotides: 14. The CDR3 consists of 16 residues. The germline V gene encodes CDR1 MDHEN and CDR2 SYDVKM. The CDR3 DNA is TGTGCCAGCCGTGCCTCTTCCGGGACAGGGGCATACGAGCAGTACTTC. Amino acids: CASRASSGTGAYEQYF.

The chain employs TRBV2 and TRBJ1-2, with a tentative D call TRBD1 (6 bases). Trimming cost V 5 bases and J 2 bases, with 9 bases left between them. CDR3 length equals 13 residues. In germline, CDR1 is SNHLY, CDR2 FYNNEI. Written as DNA, the CDR3 is TGTGCCAGCAGTCGGGACAACAACTATGGCTACACCTTC. Its protein is CASSRDNNYGYTF.

This clone was seen only a few times. The V call is TRBV2, the J call TRBJ1-2, with TRBD1 identical over 7 bases. The V and J ends lost 5 bases and 7 bases, in that order; junction bases with no gene match: 10. Germline V gives CDR1 SNHLY, CDR2 FYNNEI. The length of the CDR3 is 14 residues. In DNA, the CDR3 is TGTGCCAGCAGTCCAAGGACAGGACGGGGTGGCTACACCTTC. It encodes CASSPRTGRGGYTF.

V usage is TRBV6-5 and J usage is TRBJ2-7; tentatively, D is TRBD1 (7 bases). Germline values: CDR1 MNHEY, CDR2 SVGAGI. This CDR3 has 13 amino acids. V was shortened by 5 bases and J by 6 bases, with 14 bases between the two germline ends. CDR3 sequence: CASSHGQEGEQYF. For the CDR3, the DNA is TGTGCCAGCAGTCATGGACAGGAGGGCGAGCAGTACTTC.

The chain carries TRBV12-5 and TRBJ2-3; 13 bases agree with TRBD2. The CDR3 is 17 amino acids. Germline CDR1 LGHNT, CDR2 FRNRAP. J gave up 2 bases and V 1 base, and 3 bases lay outside the gene matches. The chain's CDR3 is CASGLGLAGGDTDTQYF. The CDR3 DNA reads TGTGCTAGTGGTTTGGGACTAGCGGGGGGCGACACAGATACGCAGTATTTT.

This rearrangement joins TRBV6-5 to TRBJ1-1, with a tentative D call TRBD1 (6 bases). The CDR3 is made up of 14 amino acids. CDR1 MNHEY and CDR2 SVGAGI come from the germline V gene. Trimming pared 7 bases from V and 4 bases from J, leaving 16 bases between. The chain's CDR3 is CASIGGGRTTEAFF. The CDR3 region has the DNA TGTGCCAGCATTGGGGGCGGGAGGACCACTGAAGCTTTCTTT.

The gene calls are TRBV7-8 and TRBJ2-7; 7 positions agree with TRBD1. The CDR3 has 15 amino acids. V was clipped by 1 base and J by 1 base; unmatched bases: 4. CDR1 is SGHVS and CDR2 is FQNEAQ in the germline V gene. In nucleotides, the CDR3 is TGTGCCAGCAGCTTAGGAGGGGGCCTTTCCTACGAGCAGTACTTC. It yields the protein CASSLGGGLSYEQYF.

V usage is TRBV11-2 and J usage is TRBJ2-5, with D possibly being TRBD1 (9 bases). Trimming left V 4 bases short and J 3 bases short, with 24 bases between. CDR3 length: 18 amino acids. The V gene's germline CDR1 is SGHAT and CDR2 FQNNGV. The CDR3 sequence: CASSSRGGQGHFEETQYF. CDR3 coding DNA: TGTGCCAGCAGCTCCCGGGGGGGACAGGGTCATTTCGAAGAGACCCAGTACTTC.

This chain connects TRBV2 to TRBJ1-1; the match to TRBD1 covers 7 bases. The CDR3 length is 14 residues. V lost 5 bases, J lost 10 bases, and 13 bases stayed unmatched. Germline values: CDR1 SNHLY, CDR2 FYNNEI. CDR3 DNA sequence: TGTGCCAGCAGTCCCCAGGGGGGACCCCCTAGAGCTTTCTTT. Protein: CASSPQGGPPRAFF.

This CDR3 reads CASSRESKPNSPLHF. The DNA of the CDR3 is TGTGCCAGCAGCCGTGAATCCAAGCCCAATTCACCCCTCCACTTT. This chain joins TRBV11-1 and TRBJ1-6; D uncertain. In germline, CDR1 is SGHAT, CDR2 FQDESV (reference sequence). The CDR3 contains 15 residues. V was cut by 5 bases and J by 7 bases, with 15 bases left in between.

The chain carries TRBV21-1 and TRBJ1-4; TRBD1, the D gene given by the table, was not confirmed from the DNA. TRBV21-1 is listed as a pseudogene. This CDR3 is built from 15 residues. The CDR3 sequence: CASSKGTRANEKLFF. The CDR3 nucleotides are TGTGCCAGCAGCAAAGGAACCAGGGCTAATGAAAAACTGTTTTTT.

This chain uses TRBV6-1 with TRBJ2-1; D unresolved. The CDR3 sequence is 14 residues long. Per germline, CDR1 MNHNS and CDR2 SASEGT. V was clipped by 3 bases and J by 6 bases, with 12 bases between them. CDR3 amino acids: CASSERRLLNEQFF. The DNA for the CDR3 is TGTGCCAGCAGTGAGAGGCGATTGCTCAATGAGCAGTTCTTC.

The chain couples TRBV14 to TRBJ1-2; TRBD1 agrees at 7 bases. This CDR3 comprises 14 residues. Per the germline V gene, CDR1 is SGHDN and CDR2 is FVKESK. Trimming at V came to 3 bases and at J to 4 bases, leaving 5 bases not matched to a gene. The CDR3, as DNA: TGTGCCAGCAGCCAGGAACAGGGGATCTATGGCTACACCTTC. It encodes CASSQEQGIYGYTF.

The chain links TRBV5-6 to TRBJ1-2; 8 bases align to TRBD1. The junction had 6 bases not matched to a gene; V was cut back by 6 bases and J by 8 bases. CDR1 is SGHDT, CDR2 YYEEEE, per germline. The CDR3 contains 12 residues. The CDR3 sequence: CASIGTGGGYTF. The CDR3 DNA reads TGTGCCAGCATCGGGACAGGTGGGGGCTACACCTTC.

CDR3 in DNA: TGTGCCGCATCGGGACAGGGGGTCTCACCCCTCCACTTT. It translates to CAASGQGVSPLHF. This rearrangement joins TRBV30 to TRBJ1-6; 11 positions agree with TRBD1. This CDR3 comprises 13 residues. Per germline, CDR1 GTSNPN and CDR2 SVGIG (reference sequence). V gave up 8 bases and J gave up 10 bases; unmatched junction bases: 7.

This chain links TRBV19 with TRBJ2-3, with D possibly matching TRBD1 (7 bases). CDR1 LNHDA and CDR2 SQIVND come from the germline V gene (reference sequence). The V end was cut by 6 bases, the J end by 2 bases, with 18 bases between. This CDR3 spans 16 amino acids. CDR3 residues: CASSVPGDRHTDTQYF. CDR3 bases: TGTGCCAGTAGCGTCCCGGGGGACAGACACACAGATACGCAGTATTTT.